This paragraph reports one TCR beta chain. Its antigen remains undetermined. No clone much larger than this one lies a single base away; base qualities are absent. The entry originates in a study of cytomegalovirus exposure and HLA in healthy donors (dated by TCRdb to the late 2010s). Study-wide context: An earlier analysis of 587 of the donors reported roughly 300 Gb of sequence data and 117 million unique TCR beta sequences obtained from some 170 million T cells. An early release covering just under 650 HLA-typed donors comprised around 300 gigabases of sequencing data and tens of millions of unique TCR sequences. Among the roughly 390 genotyped donors, approximately 81% belonged to the genetic ancestry cluster associated with self-reported Caucasian donors. The study aimed to test whether signatures of past pathogen exposure could be identified by cataloging public T cell receptors. The study used immunosequencing to profile the T cell repertoires of 666 subjects and linked those repertoires to cytomegalovirus serostatus. A separate validation cohort of about 110 different subjects was used in addition to the roughly 670-subject first cohort. To predict cytomegalovirus infection status, the study combined high-throughput TCR immunosequencing, statistical association of individual TCRs with disease status, and machine learning. In a later analysis, previously published TCR beta repertoires from 666 donors were re-analyzed and high-resolution HLA genotyping was added so that TCR occurrence patterns could be studied. Rather than using new phenotypic data, the later analysis identified candidate immune exposures from TCR beta sequences and from how often those sequences occurred across donors. An earlier analysis of fewer than 700 of the donors applied high-throughput TCR beta sequencing to assess whether each TCR beta V gene segment acted as functional or pseudogenic. Donor age, sex, ethnicity and CMV serostatus were compiled alongside the repertoire data. A later genetic analysis took genome-wide SNP genotypes for about 55% of the roughly 670 donors and used that subset as a discovery cohort. Every discovery cohort repertoire had been produced on one sequencing platform. Both class I and class II loci were covered by HLA typing, at four-digit resolution. The number of typed donors differed by locus: 629-630 for A, B, C, DRB1 and DQB1; 522 for DQA1; over 600 for DPA1; and about 450 for DPB1. Four to six DR-DQ haplotypes were handled as single units for association and clustering, since linkage in the cohort was strong. Across approximately 400 genotyped donors of the cohort, an average of 235,054 unique TCR beta nucleotide sequences per donor were sequenced, and about a sixth of those sequences were non-productive. What the research found in general, with its limitations: About 17 rarely observed V segments, including chromosome 9 orphons, were excluded from the earlier analysis of just under 600 of the donors because counts were too low. An earlier analysis of approximately 590 of the donors showed that most TCR beta V segments appeared in productive rearrangements either about 87% or about 30% of the time, which broadly matched IMGT annotations. HLA typing was unavailable for some donors at each locus, so association tests used only the typed subset. A further reported finding was that TCR beta sequences accurately predicted the HLA-A and HLA-B alleles for most subjects in the first cohort. Some IMGT-functional V segments, including TRBV6-2 and TRBV6-3, could not be distinguished by the 87-base-pair reads and were therefore excluded. A few of the identified cytomegalovirus-associated TCR beta chains were confirmed in vitro to be specific for cytomegalovirus antigens. In a later analysis, HLA-associated TCR beta chains were found to be more clonally expanded and to have lower generation probabilities than equally common non-associated chains. In a later analysis, 16,951 TCR beta sequences were associated with specific HLA alleles at a false discovery rate of 0.05. V-gene and J-gene trimming of TCR beta chains was associated with a missense DCLRE1C variant in a later genetic analysis, and the association was replicated in an independent cohort. A cluster of highly shared sequence variants was judged likely to be a technical artifact of the sequencing pipeline. A later analysis reported that several top co-occurrence clusters appeared linked to parvovirus B19, influenza, CMV and Epstein-Barr virus. Correlated functional status among segregating V segments might be attributable to linkage disequilibrium, but an unknown experimental factor could not be ruled out. According to a later analysis, TCR association rates differed among HLA loci, with DRB1 alleles showing the most associated TCRs and HLA-C alleles showing the fewest. The classifier was reported to diagnose cytomegalovirus status with high specificity and sensitivity in both the original cohort and the validation cohort. A total of 150 to 200 TCR beta chains were listed by the study as associated with cytomegalovirus. According to a later analysis, most CMV-associated TCR beta chains appeared to be HLA-restricted, and the HLA associations seemed to be driven largely by CMV exposure. Most TCR sequences were observed very rarely across donors, whereas some public TCRs were present in many individuals. When HLA alleles, especially DR and DQ, strongly co-occurred, TCR associations were difficult to assign to individual alleles. This cohort had only TCR beta chains sequenced, and the lack of alpha or paired-chain data limited which features could be detected. CMV serostatus was the only immune exposure information available for the cohort. Roughly uniform sequencing depth across donors was assumed in presence/absence analyses, although this assumption may not hold. In a later genetic analysis, fewer N-insertions in productive TCRs were reported among donors in an Asian-associated ancestry cluster than the approximately 670-donor mean. The authors suggested that the approach could potentially be generalized to other disease states and immunological phenotypes.

The cohort comprised under 700 healthy bone marrow donors. All cohort members were sampled while nominally healthy, although unrecorded immune exposures were likely present. CMV serostatus was recorded as positive for about 300 and negative for 352 of the 666 cohort members, whereas no CMV serostatus was recorded for the donor in question. A peripheral blood sample was provided by each donor, and peripheral blood mononuclear cells were used for TCR beta sequencing. Genomic DNA was extracted from the blood cell samples with the Qiagen DNeasy Blood Extraction Kit. Library generation was performed with the immunoSEQ multiplex PCR assay. A mixture of 60 forward primers for TCR Vbeta segments and 13 reverse primers for TCR Jbeta segments was used in the multiplex PCR. Amplification of the CDR3 region of rearranged TCR beta genes was performed with a multiplex PCR assay on genomic DNA. Amplified TCR beta libraries were sequenced as 87-base-pair reads on the Illumina HiSeq System. Under the source paper's analysis protocol: In a later analysis, roughly 80 million unique TCR beta chains were counted across the approximately 640 repertoires, and around 10 million of these chains were shared by at least two donors. A nearest-neighbor algorithm error-corrected the raw reads and collapsed the reads into unique sequences, merging closely related sequences to remove PCR and sequencing errors. CDR3 sequences were aligned to IMGT reference sequences to assign V, D and J gene segments. For a sequence to be retained, a match of at least six nucleotides was required to both a V gene segment and a J gene segment. Rearrangements were called productive when the CDR3 lacked stop codons and stayed in frame with V and J; all others were non-productive. Following IMGT convention, CDR3 was defined as the stretch from the second conserved V-encoded cysteine up to the conserved J-encoded phenylalanine. Sequences without an unambiguous match to a single V gene segment were excluded from the earlier analysis of 450 to 650 of the donors. In an earlier analysis of 500 to 750 of the donors, V segments were called functional above 56.7% productive rearrangements and were called segregating when the between-donor standard deviation exceeded 5%. To diagnose cytomegalovirus status from the catalog of TCR beta chain sequences, a statistical classification framework was built. In a later analysis, V and J genes were assigned by comparing TCR nucleotide sequences against IMGT/GENE-DB human TR gene sequences. A later analysis assigned CDR3 sequences and most-parsimonious VDJ recombination scenarios with the TCRdist pipeline. In a later analysis, each TCR beta chain was defined by its CDR3 amino acid sequence together with its V-gene family, and reads without a unique V-gene family were excluded. In a later analysis, around 600 highly shared, low-generation-probability nucleotide sequences were removed to address suspected cross-contamination and a sequencing artifact. For each public chain, a later analysis derived a clonal expansion index from normalized ranks of inferred template counts within each repertoire. A later analysis computed generation probabilities with a VDJ recombination model fitted to out-of-frame rearrangements, and checked the results against IGoR. In a later analysis, hypergeometric tests were used to score TCR-TCR, TCR-HLA and TCR-CMV co-occurrence, with a repertoire-size bias correction applied to TCR pairs. False discovery rates were estimated in a later analysis by permuting HLA or CMV assignments 20 times. In a later analysis, co-occurring TCRs were grouped with DBSCAN, and TCRdist sequence similarity was added when clustering was performed within HLA-allele-positive subsets. For co-occurrence clustering, repertoires with fewer than 30,000 or more than 120,000 public chains were excluded, along with five repertoires with anomalous nucleotide sharing. Imported from immuneACCESS, the table was reduced by TCRdb to in-frame sequences with V and J called. These copies leave out some clones; in studies compared against another copy, an unresolved V gene accounts for under half, and the cause of the remainder is not known. That table supplies the V and J calls and clone size; D and trimming were determined from the DNA. A total of fewer than 150,000 clones appear in this sample, 73% of them only once. Of the sample, around 14% falls within the top ten clones.

The CDR3 covers 15 residues, taking in both the cysteine and the phenylalanine. Left in the record is the CDR3 DNA by itself, 45 bases read in frame from the first base. Per the germline V gene, MRHNA is the CDR1 and SNTAGT is the CDR2. Trimmed from V: 3 bases; trimmed from J: 0 bases; junction bases lacking a gene match: 1. Sequencing was carried out using PBMCs. This receptor was obtained from a human donor in good health. Recombination connected TRBV6-4 to TRBJ2-3; 9 bases in the junction line up with TRBD2. Here is the DNA: TGTGCCAGCAGTGAGAGCGGGGGGAGCACAGATACGCAGTATTTT. It codes for CASSESGGSTDTQYF.